This entry lists 19 T cell receptor beta chains sequenced from one sample in a study of read filtering for tumor transcriptome and immune sequencing (dated by TCRdb to the early 2020s). This sample was sequenced with an Illumina HiSeq 4000. TCR libraries were built from roughly 370 ng RNA with the Immunoverse kit, using molecular barcoded adaptors covering alpha/delta and beta/gamma chains. The public reads were run again by TCRdb, first through fastp at Q25 and then through MiXCR, and only productive beta chains were kept. CDR3 protein sequences are deduplicated, and each keeps its most common genes and DNA. A total of around 130,000 distinct CDR3 sequences appear in this sample, around 14% of them only once. The leading ten clones occupy about 8.6% of the sample. The sequencing sample was made of a population of CD138-negative cells sorted from bone marrow. This sample's cell subset or site label indicates: bone marrow mononuclear cells depleted of CD138+ plasma/myeloma cells by negative magnetic selection. Every receptor here comes from a donor aged 40 or older with multiple myeloma.

This clonotype was picked up a small number of times. This chain links TRBV12-3 or TRBV12-4 with TRBJ2-3, with D perhaps being TRBD1 or TRBD2 (6 bases each). V gave up 4 bases and J gave up 0 bases, with 8 bases separating them. This CDR3 spans 14 amino acids. CDR3 amino acids: CASSWGASTDTQYF. The CDR3 DNA reads as TGTGCCAGCAGTTGGGGGGCAAGCACAGATACGCAGTATTTT.

This clonotype has ten or more counts. This rearrangement joins TRBV2 to TRBJ1-5; 7 bases agree with TRBD1. The V and J ends lost 9 bases and 1 base, in that order; junction bases with no gene match: 3. CDR1 is SNHLY, CDR2 FYNNEI, per germline. The CDR3 totals 13 residues. The CDR3 sequence is CASQGDSNQPQHF. CDR3 coding DNA: TGTGCCAGTCAGGGGGACAGCAATCAGCCCCAGCATTTT.

This clonotype was detected ten times or more. The chain combines TRBV6-6 with TRBJ1-5; D unresolved. The V and J ends lost 0 bases and 0 bases respectively, with 6 bases between them. The CDR3 loop spans 15 amino acids. Germline values: CDR1 MNHNY, CDR2 SVGAGI (reference sequence). The CDR3 DNA follows: TGTGCCAGCAGTTACTCAGGAGATAGCAATCAGCCCCAGCATTTT. This codes for CASSYSGDSNQPQHF.

This clonotype was seen ten or more times. This CDR3 reads CASSHERGRRDEQFF. DNA of the CDR3: TGTGCCAGCAGCCATGAACGGGGGCGGCGGGATGAGCAGTTCTTC. The chain joins TRBV3-1 to TRBJ2-1, with D perhaps TRBD1 or TRBD2 (6 bases each). The germline V gene encodes CDR1 LGHDT and CDR2 YNNKEL (reference sequence). Deletions cut 3 bases from V and 8 bases from J, with 17 bases between. There are 15 residues in the CDR3.

The chain links TRBV20-1 to TRBJ2-7; possibly TRBD1 for D (5 bases). CDR1 and CDR2 from the germline V gene are DFQATT and SNEGSKA (reference sequence). This CDR3 has 12 amino acids. V lost 6 bases to trimming and J lost 2 bases, with 11 bases between them. CDR3 protein: CSANQGPYEQYF. The CDR3 coding sequence is TGCAGTGCCAACCAGGGTCCCTACGAGCAGTACTTC.

This clonotype has ten or more counts. CDR3 coding DNA: TGTGCCAGCAGCTTAGCGTGGGAGAATGAGCAGTTCTTC. This translates into CASSLAWENEQFF. The chain combines TRBV7-2 with TRBJ2-1; a possible D gene is TRBD2 (5 bases). V dropped 0 bases and J dropped 7 bases, with 7 bases sitting between them. This CDR3 region has 13 residues. Germline CDR1 is SGHTA and CDR2 is FQGNSA. Full variable domain (rest looked up from reference TRBV7-2 and TRBJ2-1): GAGVSQSPSNKVTEKGKDVELRCDPISGHTALYWYRQSLGQGLEFLIYFQGNSAPDKSGLPSDRFSAERTGGSVSTLTIQRTQQEDSAVYLCASSLAWENEQFFGPGTRLTVL.

This clonotype has a count of ten or more. This chain joins TRBV25-1 and TRBJ2-5; 7 bases line up with TRBD1. The CDR3 is made up of 15 amino acids. V was pared by 3 bases and J by 3 bases, with 7 bases of the junction left unmatched. Per the germline V gene, CDR1 is MGHDK and CDR2 is SYGVNS. As DNA, the CDR3 is TGTGCCAGCAGTGACTCACAGGGGACCAAAGAGACCCAGTACTTC. Protein: CASSDSQGTKETQYF.

This clonotype has ten or more counts. The chain joins TRBV19 to TRBJ2-7; maybe TRBD1 (6 bases). V gave up 7 bases and J gave up 2 bases, with 12 bases separating them. Germline V gene lookup returns CDR1 LNHDA and CDR2 SQIVND (reference sequence). This CDR3 comprises 13 residues. The CDR3 loop reads CASTPKGAYEQYF. As DNA, the CDR3 is TGTGCCAGTACCCCCAAGGGGGCCTACGAGCAGTACTTC.

There are a few counts of this clonotype. The rearrangement uses TRBV6-2 or TRBV6-3 and TRBJ2-2, with 7 bases aligning to TRBD2. The CDR3 spans 16 residues. Germline CDR1 is MNHEY and CDR2 is SVGEGT. V lost 6 bases and J lost 0; bases outside the gene matches: 7. In DNA, the CDR3 is TGTGCCAGCAGGGACGGGACTACCTCGAACACCGGGGAGCTGTTTTTT. Its translation: CASRDGTTSNTGELFF.

In this sample, this clonotype turned up a few times. It may be a read error: a sequence one base away is much more abundant. This rearrangement joins TRBV10-2 to TRBJ2-1, with 7 bases that match TRBD2. The V gene's germline CDR1 is WSHSY and CDR2 SAAADI. CDR3 size: 14 residues. This CDR3 reads CASREPGLNNERFF. The CDR3 DNA follows: TGCGCCAGCAGAGAACCGGGACTAAATAATGAGCGGTTCTTC.

This clonotype was detected many times. The V gene is TRBV14, the J gene TRBJ1-2; D is undetermined. Per germline, CDR1 SGHDN and CDR2 FVKESK. The germline V and J ends were trimmed by 1 base and 1 base, with 16 bases remaining between them. This CDR3 is 17 amino acids long. The CDR3 reads CASSQGNRRSDNYGYTF. CDR3 in DNA: TGTGCCAGCAGCCAAGGAAACCGGCGCTCGGATAACTATGGCTACACCTTC.

This clonotype was seen ten or more times. This chain joins TRBV6-2 or TRBV6-3 and TRBJ1-5, with 9 bases fitting TRBD1. This CDR3 comprises 16 residues. Germline trimming cut 7 bases from V and 0 bases from J; bases unmatched to any gene: 7. Germline loops: CDR1 MNHEY, CDR2 SVGEGT. The CDR3, as DNA: TGTGCCAGCATCGGGACAGGGTGGAATAGCAATCAGCCCCAGCATTTT. Amino acid sequence: CASIGTGWNSNQPQHF.

This clonotype was recorded many times. This chain uses TRBV10-3 with TRBJ2-5; 7 nucleotides match TRBD1. The CDR3 totals 17 residues. Unmatched junction bases numbered 10, after V lost 2 bases and J lost 1 base. Germline V CDR1 and CDR2: ENHRY, SYGVKD. CDR3 in DNA: TGTGCCATCAGTGAGGACGTGGGGACAGTCACCCAAGAGACCCAGTACTTC. Amino acids: CAISEDVGTVTQETQYF.

Turning to this clonotype: Compared with germline, one end of the junction differs, possibly owing to a read error. J is TRBJ2-7 and V is TRBV5-1, with D perhaps TRBD2 (6 bases). The CDR3 has 15 amino acids. The germline CDR1 and CDR2 sequences are SGHRS and YFSETQ. The CDR3 DNA sequence: TGCGCCAGCGGCTTGGAGAGAGGAGGGAACTACGAGCAGTACTTC. Residues: CASGLERGGNYEQYF.

J is TRBJ2-2 and V is TRBV24-1; 13 nucleotides match TRBD2. Per the germline V gene, CDR1 is KGHDR and CDR2 is SFDVKD. J was trimmed by 6 bases and V by 4 bases; bases with no gene match: 4. This CDR3 spans 16 amino acids. The CDR3 region is CATSEMGLAGPGELFF. The CDR3 nucleotides read TGTGCCACCAGTGAGATGGGACTAGCGGGACCCGGGGAGCTGTTTTTT.

With regard to this clonotype: This may be a read error, as it is one base from a much larger clone. The chain carries TRBV5-4 and TRBJ2-2, with 7 bases identical to TRBD2. The CDR3 is 14 residues long. V shed 7 bases, J shed 5 bases, and the junction held 8 bases outside the gene matches. From germline, CDR1 is SGHNT and CDR2 YYREEE (reference sequence). This CDR3 is CASGWIGGTGELFF. The DNA for the CDR3 is TGTGCCAGCGGCTGGATCGGGGGGACCGGGGAGCTGTTTTTT.

This clonotype has a count of ten or more. The gene calls are TRBV19 and TRBJ2-1; TRBD1 matches at 7 bases. CDR1 LNHDA and CDR2 SQIVND come from the germline V gene (reference sequence). J lost 4 bases, V lost 10 bases, and 16 bases had no gene match. The CDR3 length is 16 residues. Here the CDR3 reads CATKEGGLADYNEQFF. The CDR3 nucleotides are TGTGCCACCAAAGAAGGGGGCCTAGCTGATTACAATGAGCAGTTCTTC.

This chain links TRBV7-3 with TRBJ2-3; D may correspond to TRBD1 or TRBD2 (5 bases each). This CDR3 has 12 amino acids. Per the germline V gene, CDR1 is SGHTA and CDR2 is FQGTGA. Trimming took 7 bases from V and 2 from J, leaving 7 bases between them. CDR3 in amino acids: CASTGTTDTQYF. CDR3 DNA sequence: TGTGCCAGCACTGGGACCACAGATACGCAGTATTTT.

This clonotype was seen at least ten times. J is TRBJ1-5 and V is TRBV7-8; the match to TRBD1 covers 8 bases. The CDR3 has 16 residues. V lost 5 bases, J lost 1 base, and 7 bases stayed unmatched. CDR1 and CDR2 from the germline V gene are SGHVS and FQNEAQ. This CDR3 is CASSATGVGSNQPQHF. The CDR3 DNA is TGTGCCAGCAGCGCGACAGGGGTAGGAAGCAATCAGCCCCAGCATTTT.